The 31 T cell receptor beta chains reported below all come from one sample, sequenced in a study of blood T cell repertoires in COVID-19 (dated by TCRdb to about 2020). The receptor library was made with the immunoSEQ multiplex PCR assay. TCRdb took over this immuneACCESS table, retaining in-frame rearrangements with V and J assigned. Such tables are incomplete; in checked studies, under half of the missing clones stem from an unresolved V gene, and the remainder is unexplained. Within this sample are approximately 41,000 clones, with 87% of them counted one time only. Of the sample, around 10% falls within the top ten clones. Sequenced material: peripheral blood. Every receptor here comes from a woman of 80 years or more with active COVID-19.

This clone is categorized as medium-sized. J is TRBJ2-1 and V is TRBV25-1; 11 bases map to TRBD2. Germline V CDR1 and CDR2: MGHDK, SYGVNS. The CDR3 sequence is 17 residues long. V gave up 5 bases and J gave up 8 bases; unmatched junction bases: 14. The CDR3 loop reads CASSLTNVAGGRDEQFF. The CDR3 DNA is TGTGCCAGCAGTTTAACCAATGTAGCGGGGGGGCGAGATGAGCAGTTCTTC.

This chain connects TRBV5-1 to TRBJ2-2; D may be TRBD1 (7 bases). With 2 bases removed from V and 3 bases from J, the gap between germline ends came to 11 bases. The CDR3 covers 15 residues. Looked up from germline, CDR1 is SGHRS and CDR2 is YFSETQ. Here the CDR3 reads CASSLGGGHTGELFF. The CDR3 coding sequence is TGCGCCAGCAGCTTAGGAGGGGGCCACACCGGGGAGCTGTTTTTT.

The V and J genes are TRBV5-4 and TRBJ2-2; weak D call: TRBD1 (6 bases). Trimming took 5 bases from V and 6 from J, leaving 20 bases between them. CDR3 length: 16 amino acids. Germline CDR1 SGHNT, CDR2 YYREEE (reference sequence). CDR3 DNA sequence: TGTGCCAGCAGTGGGGGACCCGGGACAAATTCCGGGGAGCTGTTTTTT. Translation gives CASSGGPGTNSGELFF.

V gene TRBV23-1 combines with J gene TRBJ2-7; a possible D gene is TRBD2 (5 bases). TRBV23-1 carries the ORF label, with uncertain function. The CDR3 is 17 residues long. The germline V and J ends were trimmed by 2 bases and 0 bases, with 17 bases remaining between them. The CDR3 loop reads CASSQPGIVPPSYEQYF. DNA for the CDR3: TGCGCCAGCAGTCAACCGGGAATAGTACCTCCCTCCTACGAGCAGTACTTC.

V usage is TRBV6-1 and J usage is TRBJ1-3; D is perhaps TRBD1 (6 bases). CDR1 is MNHNS and CDR2 is SASEGT in the germline V gene. V lost 10 bases and J lost 4, with 14 bases in between. This CDR3 is built from 13 residues. As DNA, the CDR3 is TGTGCCATCCACCAGGGGTACGGAAACACCATATATTTT. Translation: CAIHQGYGNTIYF.

The gene calls are TRBV19 and TRBJ2-1; the D is unclear. Germline CDR1 and CDR2: LNHDA and SQIVND (reference sequence). CDR3 length: 16 amino acids. V was cut by 0 bases and J by 1 base, with 10 bases left in between. As DNA, the CDR3 is TGTGCCAGTAGTATAGAAACCCGGGTGTCCTACAATGAGCAGTTCTTC. It yields the protein CASSIETRVSYNEQFF.

This rearrangement joins TRBV7-2 to TRBJ2-5; unclear D gene. The germline V and J ends were trimmed by 2 bases and 2 bases, with 12 bases remaining between them. This CDR3 is built from 15 residues. The germline V gene encodes CDR1 SGHTA and CDR2 FQGNSA. The CDR3 is CASSLFAGRQETQYF. CDR3 bases: TGTGCCAGCAGCTTATTCGCAGGTCGGCAAGAGACCCAGTACTTC. The variable domain in full, completed from reference TRBV7-2 and TRBJ2-5, reads GAGVSQSPSNKVTEKGKDVELRCDPISGHTALYWYRQSLGQGLEFLIYFQGNSAPDKSGLPSDRFSAERTGGSVSTLTIQRTQQEDSAVYLCASSLFAGRQETQYFGPGTRLLVL.

The chain links TRBV28 to TRBJ1-1, with 7 bases aligning to TRBD1. Germline V gene data show CDR1 as MDHEN and CDR2 as SYDVKM. The length of the CDR3 is 15 residues. Unmatched junction bases numbered 11, after V lost 4 bases and J lost 6 bases. The CDR3 region has the DNA TGTGCCAGCAGTTCCAACAGGGGACGTAGCGCTGAAGCTTTCTTT. Translating it yields CASSSNRGRSAEAFF.

The chain joins TRBV24-1 to TRBJ2-3, with 12 bases that match TRBD2. This CDR3 has 17 amino acids. After removal of 5 bases from V and 1 base from J, the junction contained 6 bases not matched to a gene. The germline V gene has CDR1 KGHDR and CDR2 SFDVKD. For the CDR3, the DNA is TGTGCCACCAGTGCCCCGACTAGCGGGGGACGCACAGATACGCAGTATTTT. As protein: CATSAPTSGGRTDTQYF.

The chain is built from TRBV5-1 and TRBJ2-1; a weak D match, TRBD2 (5 bases). The ends were cut back, 2 bases at V and 8 bases at J, with 11 bases in the middle. Germline assignment: CDR1 SGHRS and CDR2 YFSETQ. The CDR3 length is 13 residues. The CDR3 DNA reads TGCGCCAGCAGCTTTACTAGTAGGGATGAGCAGTTCTTC. It is translated as CASSFTSRDEQFF.

The CDR3 coding sequence is TGTGCCACCAGTGATTTTACGACTAGCGGGGGTGGTGAGCAGTTCTTC. Translating it yields CATSDFTTSGGGEQFF. This sequence joins TRBV24-1 and TRBJ2-1, with 12 bases that match TRBD2. The germline V gene encodes CDR1 KGHDR and CDR2 SFDVKD. The CDR3 consists of 16 residues. The trim removed 1 base at V and 9 bases at J, leaving 6 bases unmatched.

This chain uses TRBV5-1 with TRBJ1-1; TRBD1 might be the D (6 bases). With 4 bases removed from V and 4 bases from J, the gap between germline ends came to 14 bases. The germline V gene has CDR1 SGHRS and CDR2 YFSETQ. The CDR3 has 14 amino acids. CDR3: CASSTRRGGTEAFF. The DNA of the CDR3 is TGCGCCAGCAGCACACGCAGGGGTGGCACTGAAGCTTTCTTT.

The chain uses TRBV28 and TRBJ1-2, with D perhaps matching TRBD1 (5 bases). V lost 6 bases and J 4 bases, leaving 15 bases between the germline ends. Germline V gene data show CDR1 as MDHEN and CDR2 as SYDVKM. The CDR3 covers 14 residues. CDR3 sequence: CASSRRGSRYGYTF. DNA of the CDR3: TGTGCCAGCAGCCGAAGGGGCTCGCGCTATGGCTACACCTTC.

This clone qualifies as medium-sized. The V and J genes are TRBV4-3 and TRBJ1-1, with no clear D. CDR1 is LGHNA, CDR2 YSLEER, per germline. V lost 0 bases and J 6 bases, leaving 11 bases between the germline ends. The CDR3 length is 14 residues. The CDR3 sequence is CASSQDTSRSEAFF. The CDR3 DNA reads TGCGCCAGCAGCCAAGATACCTCCAGATCTGAAGCTTTCTTT.

The chain couples TRBV29-1 to TRBJ2-5; 8 bases line up with TRBD1. V lost 8 bases and J lost 5; bases outside the gene matches: 7. The germline CDR1 and CDR2 sequences are SQVTM and ANQGSEA. The length of the CDR3 is 12 residues. CDR3 in amino acids: CSIGQGGETQYF. Written as DNA, the CDR3 is TGCAGCATCGGACAGGGCGGTGAGACCCAGTACTTC.

V usage is TRBV28 and J usage is TRBJ1-2; the match to TRBD1 covers 9 bases. CDR1 is MDHEN, CDR2 SYDVKM, per germline. J gave up 11 bases and V 10 bases, and 11 bases lay outside the gene matches. This CDR3 spans 12 amino acids. CDR3 nucleotides: TGTGCCACCGCACCGTTGGGACAGGGTTACACCTTC. Translated: CATAPLGQGYTF.

This chain links TRBV5-1 with TRBJ2-3; D is unclear. Germline-derived CDR1 and CDR2 are SGHRS and YFSETQ. The CDR3 has 15 amino acids. Trimming took 2 bases from V and 0 from J, leaving 10 bases between them. The CDR3 spells CASSLRQTSTDTQYF. CDR3 nucleotides: TGCGCCAGCAGCTTACGGCAGACTAGCACAGATACGCAGTATTTT. Full variable domain (missing parts from reference TRBV5-1 and TRBJ2-3): KAGVTQTPRYLIKTRGQQVTLSCSPISGHRSVSWYQQTPGQGLQFLFEYFSETQRNKGNFPGRFSGRQFSNSRSEMNVSTLELGDSALYLCASSLRQTSTDTQYFGPGTRLTVL.

The J gene is TRBJ2-5, the V gene TRBV4-3; D gene uncertain. Trimming stripped 0 bases from V and 2 bases from J, with 10 bases between. From germline, CDR1 is LGHNA and CDR2 YSLEER. The CDR3 is made up of 15 amino acids. Written as DNA, the CDR3 is TGCGCCAGCAGCCAAGACGGCGTACTACAAGAGACCCAGTACTTC. Translating it yields CASSQDGVLQETQYF.

This chain connects TRBV4-1 to TRBJ2-1; TRBD1 aligns across 10 bases. V lost 4 bases to trimming and J lost 4 bases; unmatched junction nucleotides: 7. This CDR3 is built from 16 residues. The germline V gene encodes CDR1 MGHRA and CDR2 YSYEKL. The CDR3 sequence: CASSLEPGQGYNEQFF. DNA for the CDR3: TGCGCCAGCAGCCTAGAACCGGGACAGGGGTACAATGAGCAGTTCTTC.

V usage is TRBV28 and J usage is TRBJ1-5, with D possibly being TRBD1 (5 bases). Germline CDR1 MDHEN, CDR2 SYDVKM. Trimming left V 6 bases short and J 2 bases short, with 11 bases between. The CDR3 length is 14 residues. CDR3 in DNA: TGTGCCAGCAGCCTTTGGGGGGGCAATCAGCCCCAGCATTTT. It is translated as CASSLWGGNQPQHF.

The rearrangement links TRBV5-4 to TRBJ2-3, with TRBD1 matching 7 bases. CDR1 is SGHNT and CDR2 is YYREEE in the germline V gene (reference sequence). The CDR3 sequence is 14 residues long. The V and J ends lost 2 bases and 3 bases, in that order; junction bases with no gene match: 3. CDR3 coding DNA: TGTGCCAGCAGCTTCGACAGGGTAACAGATACGCAGTATTTT. It translates to CASSFDRVTDTQYF.

The chain combines TRBV4-3 with TRBJ2-7, with 7 bases that match TRBD2. Looked up from germline, CDR1 is LGHNA and CDR2 is YSLEER. The CDR3 consists of 16 residues. V was pared by 3 bases and J by 3 bases, with 11 bases of the junction left unmatched. CDR3 sequence: CASSHSGGGGVYEQYF. CDR3 DNA sequence: TGCGCCAGCAGCCACTCCGGCGGGGGAGGGGTCTACGAGCAGTACTTC.

The V gene is TRBV4-3, the J gene TRBJ1-4; 9 bases map to TRBD1. V was pared by 0 bases and J by 7 bases, with 6 bases of the junction left unmatched. Germline V CDR1 and CDR2: LGHNA, YSLEER. The CDR3 is 16 amino acids. The CDR3 region is CASSQDSRQGGEKLFF. In DNA form, the CDR3 reads TGCGCCAGCAGCCAAGACAGTCGACAGGGGGGTGAAAAACTGTTTTTT.

The chain uses TRBV25-1 and TRBJ2-3; 11 nucleotides align to TRBD2. The CDR3 totals 15 residues. V shed 6 bases, J shed 4 bases, and the junction held 6 bases outside the gene matches. From germline, CDR1 is MGHDK and CDR2 SYGVNS. In DNA, the CDR3 is TGTGCCAGCAGGCTTAGCGGGGGGGCCCCAGATACGCAGTATTTT. Translated, it gives CASRLSGGAPDTQYF.

This sequence joins TRBV6-2 or TRBV6-3 and TRBJ2-7; a possible D gene is TRBD1 (5 bases). Trimming cost V 1 base and J 6 bases, with 13 bases left between them. CDR1 is MNHEY and CDR2 is SVGEGT in the germline V gene. This CDR3 region has 14 residues. CDR3 nucleotide sequence: TGTGCCAGCAGTTACTGGGGCCCAGGGCTCGAGCAGTACTTC. It is translated as CASSYWGPGLEQYF.

The chain couples TRBV7-6 to TRBJ1-1; perhaps TRBD1 as D (5 bases). Germline CDR1 reads SGHVS; CDR2 reads FNYEAQ. The CDR3 sequence is 17 residues long. V lost 5 bases to trimming and J lost 0 bases, with 19 bases between them. The CDR3 coding sequence is TGTGCCAGCAGCAAGCTATTCGGGGGGGTGATGAACACTGAAGCTTTCTTT. Encoded protein: CASSKLFGGVMNTEAFF.

This chain uses TRBV30 with TRBJ2-5; unclear D gene. The V end lost 0 bases, the J end lost 5 bases, and 7 bases lay between the germline ends. Germline CDR1 is GTSNPN and CDR2 is SVGIG (reference sequence). This CDR3 contains 12 residues. The CDR3 is CAWSVLVETQYF. The CDR3 coding sequence is TGTGCCTGGAGTGTACTCGTGGAGACCCAGTACTTC. The full variable domain, in which reference TRBV30 and TRBJ2-5 provide the parts outside the CDR3, is SQTIHQWPATLVQPVGSPLSLECTVEGTSNPNLYWYRQAAGRGLQLLFYSVGIGQISSEVPQNLSASRPQDRQFILSSKKLLLSDSGFYLCAWSVLVETQYFGPGTRLLVL.

The rearrangement joins TRBV4-3 to TRBJ2-5, with D maybe TRBD2 (6 bases). V lost 3 bases to trimming and J lost 4 bases, with 12 bases between them. The CDR3 consists of 14 residues. Germline values: CDR1 LGHNA, CDR2 YSLEER. CDR3 coding DNA: TGCGCCAGCAGCCAGAACGCGGGGATAGAGACCCAGTACTTC. Amino acids: CASSQNAGIETQYF.

The gene calls are TRBV28 and TRBJ2-7; 11 positions match TRBD2. The CDR3 covers 15 residues. The trim removed 5 bases at V and 3 bases at J, leaving 6 bases unmatched. CDR1 is MDHEN, CDR2 SYDVKM, per germline. CDR3 protein: CASSETSGVLYEQYF. Written as DNA, the CDR3 is TGTGCCAGCAGTGAGACTAGCGGGGTACTCTACGAGCAGTACTTC.

This clone was observed a handful of times. This chain joins TRBV28 and TRBJ2-7; 7 nucleotides align to TRBD1. This CDR3 comprises 12 residues. CDR1 is MDHEN, CDR2 SYDVKM, per germline. V was clipped by 6 bases and J by 2 bases; unmatched bases: 1. The CDR3 coding sequence is TGTGCCAGCAGGACAGGGACCTACGAGCAGTACTTC. Amino acids: CASRTGTYEQYF. Based on the CDR3 plus reference TRBV28 and TRBJ2-7, the full variable domain is DVKVTQSSRYLVKRTGEKVFLECVQDMDHENMFWYRQDPGLGLRLIYFSYDVKMKEKGDIPEGYSVSREKKERFSLILESASTNQTSMYLCASRTGTYEQYFGPGTRLTVT.

The rearrangement links TRBV13 to TRBJ2-5; possible D gene TRBD2, 7 bases. V was trimmed by 1 base and J by 6 bases, leaving 15 bases between them. Germline-derived CDR1 and CDR2 are PRHDT and FYEKMQ (reference sequence). This CDR3 spans 15 amino acids. CDR3 nucleotides: TGTGCCAGCAGCTTAGCGGGGGGCGCTTGGCAGACCCAGTACTTC. Amino acid sequence: CASSLAGGAWQTQYF.